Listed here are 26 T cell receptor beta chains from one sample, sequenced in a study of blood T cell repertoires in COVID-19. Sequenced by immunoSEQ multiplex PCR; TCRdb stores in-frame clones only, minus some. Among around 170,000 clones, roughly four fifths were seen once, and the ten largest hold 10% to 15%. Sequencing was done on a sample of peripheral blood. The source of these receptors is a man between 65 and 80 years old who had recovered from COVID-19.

The CDR3 sequence: CAITAGGPYRGEAFF. The CDR3 nucleotides are TGTGCCATCACTGCAGGGGGGCCCTACCGGGGTGAAGCTTTCTTT. The chain couples TRBV10-3 to TRBJ1-1; 7 nucleotides match TRBD1. After removal of 7 bases from V and 7 bases from J, the junction contained 15 bases not matched to a gene. The CDR3 contains 15 residues. Looked up from germline, CDR1 is ENHRY and CDR2 is SYGVKD.

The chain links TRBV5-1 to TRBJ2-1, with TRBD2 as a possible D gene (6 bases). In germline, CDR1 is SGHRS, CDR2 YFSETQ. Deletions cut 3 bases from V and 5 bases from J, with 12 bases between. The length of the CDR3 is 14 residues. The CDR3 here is CASSWDFPNNEQFF. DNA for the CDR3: TGCGCCAGCAGCTGGGACTTCCCGAACAATGAGCAGTTCTTC.

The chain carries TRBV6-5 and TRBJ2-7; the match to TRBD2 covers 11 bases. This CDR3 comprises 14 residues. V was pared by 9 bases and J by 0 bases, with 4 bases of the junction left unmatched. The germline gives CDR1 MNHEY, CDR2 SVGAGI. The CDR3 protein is CARIAGGSSYEQYF. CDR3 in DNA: TGTGCCAGAATAGCGGGGGGGAGCTCCTACGAGCAGTACTTC.

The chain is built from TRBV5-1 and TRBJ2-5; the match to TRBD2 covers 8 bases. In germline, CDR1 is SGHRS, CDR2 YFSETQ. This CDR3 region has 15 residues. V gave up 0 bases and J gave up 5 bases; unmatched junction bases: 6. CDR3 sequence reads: CASSLEERGWETQYF. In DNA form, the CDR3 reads TGCGCCAGCAGCTTGGAGGAGCGGGGGTGGGAGACCCAGTACTTC.

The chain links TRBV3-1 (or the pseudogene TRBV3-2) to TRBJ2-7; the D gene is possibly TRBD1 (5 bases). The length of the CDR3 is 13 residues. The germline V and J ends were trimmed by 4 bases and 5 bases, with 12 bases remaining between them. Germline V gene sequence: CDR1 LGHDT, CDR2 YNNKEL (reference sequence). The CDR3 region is CASSPRQLNEQYF. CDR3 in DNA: TGTGCCAGCAGCCCTCGACAGCTCAACGAGCAGTACTTC.

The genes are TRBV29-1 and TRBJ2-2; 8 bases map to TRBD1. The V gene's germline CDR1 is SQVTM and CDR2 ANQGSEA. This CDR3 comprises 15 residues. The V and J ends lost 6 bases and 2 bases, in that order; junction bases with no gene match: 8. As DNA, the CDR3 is TGCAGCGTGAAAACCGGGACAGGCAACACCGGGGAGCTGTTTTTT. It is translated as CSVKTGTGNTGELFF.

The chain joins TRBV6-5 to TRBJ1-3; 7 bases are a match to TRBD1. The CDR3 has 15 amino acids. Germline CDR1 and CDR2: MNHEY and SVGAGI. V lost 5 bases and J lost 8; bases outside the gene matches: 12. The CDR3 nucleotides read TGTGCCAGCAGTCTAACGGAAGGGGGCCAGGACACCATATATTTT. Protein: CASSLTEGGQDTIYF.

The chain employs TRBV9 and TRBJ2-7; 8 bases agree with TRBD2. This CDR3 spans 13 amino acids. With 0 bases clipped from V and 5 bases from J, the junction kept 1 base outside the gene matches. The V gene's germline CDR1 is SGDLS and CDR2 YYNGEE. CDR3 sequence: CASSVGTSNEQYF. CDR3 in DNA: TGTGCCAGCAGCGTAGGGACTAGCAACGAGCAGTACTTC.

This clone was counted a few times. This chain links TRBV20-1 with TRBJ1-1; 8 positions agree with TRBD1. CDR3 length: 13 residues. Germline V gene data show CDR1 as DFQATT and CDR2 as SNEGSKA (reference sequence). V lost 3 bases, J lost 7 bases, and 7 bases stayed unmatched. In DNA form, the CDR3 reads TGCAGTGCTAGTCGGACAGGGTTAAGTGAAGCTTTCTTT. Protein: CSASRTGLSEAFF.

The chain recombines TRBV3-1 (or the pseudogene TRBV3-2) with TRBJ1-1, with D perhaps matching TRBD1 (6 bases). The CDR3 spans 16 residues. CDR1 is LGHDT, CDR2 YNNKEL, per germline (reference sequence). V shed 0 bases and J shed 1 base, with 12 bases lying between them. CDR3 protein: CASSQDWGRPNTEAFF. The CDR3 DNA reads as TGTGCCAGCAGCCAAGATTGGGGGCGGCCGAACACTGAAGCTTTCTTT.

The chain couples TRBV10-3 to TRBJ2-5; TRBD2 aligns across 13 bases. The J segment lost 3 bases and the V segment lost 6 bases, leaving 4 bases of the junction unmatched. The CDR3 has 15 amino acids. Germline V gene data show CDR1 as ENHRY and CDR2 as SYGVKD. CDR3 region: CAIRAGTSGKETQYF. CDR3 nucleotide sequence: TGTGCCATCAGGGCCGGGACTAGCGGGAAAGAGACCCAGTACTTC.

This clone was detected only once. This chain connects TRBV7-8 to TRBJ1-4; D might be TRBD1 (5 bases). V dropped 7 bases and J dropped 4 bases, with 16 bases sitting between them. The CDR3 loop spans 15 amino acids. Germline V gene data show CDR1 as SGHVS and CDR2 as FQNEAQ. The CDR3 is CASKGRELLNEKLFF. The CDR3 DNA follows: TGTGCCAGCAAGGGCAGGGAATTACTTAATGAAAAACTGTTTTTT. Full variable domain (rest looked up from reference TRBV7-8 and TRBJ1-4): GAGVSQSPRYKVAKRGQDVALRCDPISGHVSLFWYQQALGQGPEFLTYFQNEAQLDKSGLPSDRFFAERPEGSVSTLKIQRTQQEDSAVYLCASKGRELLNEKLFFGSGTQLSVL.

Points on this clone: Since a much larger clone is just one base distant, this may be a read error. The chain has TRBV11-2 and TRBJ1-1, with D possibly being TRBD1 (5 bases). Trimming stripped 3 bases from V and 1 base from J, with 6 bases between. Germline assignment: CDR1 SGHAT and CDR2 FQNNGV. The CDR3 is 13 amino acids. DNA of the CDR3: TGTGCCAGCAGCTTCGACAGGAACACTGAAGCTTTCTTT. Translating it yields CASSFDRNTEAFF.

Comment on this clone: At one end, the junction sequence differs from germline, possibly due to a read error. The CDR3 region has the DNA TGTGCCAGCGGCCAAACTAGCTCCGAGCAGTACTTC. It encodes CASGQTSSEQYF. The gene calls are TRBV3-1 (or the pseudogene TRBV3-2) and TRBJ2-7; D perhaps matches TRBD2 (6 bases). The CDR3 runs to 12 residues. Per the germline V gene, CDR1 is LGHDT and CDR2 is YNNKEL (reference sequence).

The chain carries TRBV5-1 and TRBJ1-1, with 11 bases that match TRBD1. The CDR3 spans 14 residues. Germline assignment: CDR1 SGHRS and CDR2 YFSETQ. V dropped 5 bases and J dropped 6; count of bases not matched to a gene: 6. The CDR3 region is CASRRGQGVPEAFF. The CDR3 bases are TGCGCCAGCAGGCGGGGACAGGGGGTCCCTGAAGCTTTCTTT.

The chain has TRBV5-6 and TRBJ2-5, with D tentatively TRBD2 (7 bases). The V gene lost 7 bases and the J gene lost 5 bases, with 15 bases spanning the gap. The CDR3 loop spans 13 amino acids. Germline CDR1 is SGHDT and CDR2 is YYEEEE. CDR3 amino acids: CASGGGRGETQYF. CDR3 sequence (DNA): TGTGCCAGCGGGGGCGGGAGAGGGGAGACCCAGTACTTC.

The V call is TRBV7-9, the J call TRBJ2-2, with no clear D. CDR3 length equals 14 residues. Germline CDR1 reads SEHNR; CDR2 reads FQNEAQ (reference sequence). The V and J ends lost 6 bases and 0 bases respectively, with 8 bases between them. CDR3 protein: CASRPQANTGELFF. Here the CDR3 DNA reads TGTGCCAGCAGGCCTCAGGCGAACACCGGGGAGCTGTTTTTT.

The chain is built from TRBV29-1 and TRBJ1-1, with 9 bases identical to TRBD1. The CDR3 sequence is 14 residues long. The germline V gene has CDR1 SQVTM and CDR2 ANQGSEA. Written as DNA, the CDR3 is TGCACCTATACGGGACAGGGTCGGGGCACTGAAGCTTTCTTT. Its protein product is CTYTGQGRGTEAFF.

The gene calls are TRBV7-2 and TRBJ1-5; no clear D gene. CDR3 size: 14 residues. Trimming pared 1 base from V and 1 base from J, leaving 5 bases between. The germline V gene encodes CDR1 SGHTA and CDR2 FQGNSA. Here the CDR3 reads CASSLVVSNQPQHF. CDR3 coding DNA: TGTGCCAGCAGCTTAGTAGTCAGCAATCAGCCCCAGCATTTT. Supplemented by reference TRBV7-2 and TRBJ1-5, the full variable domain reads GAGVSQSPSNKVTEKGKDVELRCDPISGHTALYWYRQSLGQGLEFLIYFQGNSAPDKSGLPSDRFSAERTGGSVSTLTIQRTQQEDSAVYLCASSLVVSNQPQHFGDGTRLSIL.

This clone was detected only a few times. CDR3 sequence reads: CATSGGGNTGELFF. The CDR3 DNA reads as TGTGCCACCAGTGGGGGCGGGAACACCGGGGAGCTGTTTTTT. The chain is built from TRBV24-1 and TRBJ2-2; D perhaps matches TRBD1 (5 bases). Trimming shortened V by 5 bases and J by 1 base, and 7 bases separated the two germline ends. The CDR3 extends over 14 amino acids. Germline V gene sequence: CDR1 KGHDR, CDR2 SFDVKD.

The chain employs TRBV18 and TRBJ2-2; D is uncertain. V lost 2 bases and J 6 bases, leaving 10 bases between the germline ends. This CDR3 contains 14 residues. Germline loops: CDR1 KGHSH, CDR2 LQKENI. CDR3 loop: CASSPVPSAGELFF. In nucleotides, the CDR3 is TGTGCCAGCTCACCAGTTCCTAGTGCCGGGGAGCTGTTTTTT.

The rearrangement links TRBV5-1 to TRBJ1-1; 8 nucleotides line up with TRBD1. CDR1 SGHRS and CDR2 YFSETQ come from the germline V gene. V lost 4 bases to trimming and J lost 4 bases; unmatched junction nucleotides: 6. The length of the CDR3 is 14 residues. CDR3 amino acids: CASSTGQGSTEAFF. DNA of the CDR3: TGCGCCAGCAGCACTGGACAGGGTAGCACTGAAGCTTTCTTT.

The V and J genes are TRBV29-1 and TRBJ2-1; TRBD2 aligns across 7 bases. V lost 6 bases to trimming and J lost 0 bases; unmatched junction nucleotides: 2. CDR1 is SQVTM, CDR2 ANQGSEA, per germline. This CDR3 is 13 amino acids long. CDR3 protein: CSVGGSSYNEQFF. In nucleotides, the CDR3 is TGCAGCGTAGGCGGGAGCTCCTACAATGAGCAGTTCTTC.

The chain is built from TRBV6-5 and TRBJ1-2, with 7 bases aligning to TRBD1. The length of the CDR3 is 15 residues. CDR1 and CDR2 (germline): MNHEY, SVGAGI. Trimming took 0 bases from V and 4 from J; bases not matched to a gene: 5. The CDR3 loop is CASSYSTGLPYGYTF. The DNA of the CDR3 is TGTGCCAGCAGTTACTCGACAGGGTTACCCTATGGCTACACCTTC.

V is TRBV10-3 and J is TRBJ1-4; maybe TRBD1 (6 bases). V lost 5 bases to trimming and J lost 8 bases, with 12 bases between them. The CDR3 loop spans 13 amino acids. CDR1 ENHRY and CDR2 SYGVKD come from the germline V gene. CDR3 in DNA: TGTGCCATCAGTACAACAGGGCGCGAAAAACTGTTTTTT. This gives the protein CAISTTGREKLFF.

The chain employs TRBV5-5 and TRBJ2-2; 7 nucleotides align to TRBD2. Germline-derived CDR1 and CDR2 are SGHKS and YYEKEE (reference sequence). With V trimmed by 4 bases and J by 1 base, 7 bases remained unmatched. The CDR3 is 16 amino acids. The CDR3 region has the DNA TGTGCCAGCAGCCGTACTAGCGACCAGAACACCGGGGAGCTGTTTTTT. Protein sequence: CASSRTSDQNTGELFF.